This T cell receptor (beta chain) was captured by sequencing in a study of T-cell memory formation after mild COVID-19. Study in general: Largely donor-specific sequence clusters came from a couple of donors. Study results and caveats: What remained unconfirmed was the SARS-CoV-2 specificity of second-wave clones peaking on day 37.

This clonotype was counted ten times or more. Its target is unknown. Trimming shortened V by 8 bases and J by 6 bases, and 18 bases separated the two germline ends. CDR3 length: 14 residues. Germline CDR1 and CDR2: KGHSH and LQKENI. Sample barcodes and UMIs were carried by the TCR alpha and TCR beta cDNA libraries that 5'RACE generated with constant-segment primers. Each CDR3 protein is one row after TCRdb ran MiXCR on the 5' RACE reads. Here the sample spans 300,000 to 400,000 distinct CDR3 sequences, about a sixth being singletons. The material sequenced was PBMCs or a T cell subset sorted from them (not recorded which). This chain links TRBV18 with TRBJ2-3, with D possibly TRBD2 on 5 matching bases. This TCR was sampled from a man younger than 35 who had mild COVID-19 (a few samples of this study predate the infection). Cell type and time point are not known. The CDR3 coding sequence is TGTGCCAGCGCAATAAGCGGCCGCTCGGATACGCAGTATTTT. Translating gives CASAISGRSDTQYF.